This TCR beta chain was sequenced during a study of blood T cell repertoires in COVID-19. Worth noting for this clone: One end of the junction fails to match germline, which may point to a read error.

Sequencing was performed with immunoSEQ multiplex PCR; in TCRdb, only in-frame clones are kept and a portion is missing. The table includes 150,000 or so clones, approximately 80% detected once. The sample comprised peripheral blood. The receptor comes from an elderly woman with acute or convalescent COVID-19.

CDR3 amino acids: CASSLRPGIYNEQFF. Here the CDR3 DNA reads TGTGCTAGCAGCTTGCGCCCCGGTATCTACAATGAGCAGTTCTTC. The rearrangement joins TRBV7-7 to TRBJ2-1; D call uncertain. This CDR3 has 15 amino acids. Per the germline V gene, CDR1 is SSHAT and CDR2 is FNYEAQ (reference sequence).